This T cell receptor beta chain was captured by sequencing in a study of ipilimumab plus nivolumab after autologous stem cell transplantation. Study background: Patients received a median of about 5 ipilimumab and roughly eight nivolumab doses. DLBCL patients had primary refractory or relapsed disease. Whole-study findings and limits: Authors suggest TCR repertoire, Treg phenotype and gut microbiota support further study.

Germline values: CDR1 WSHSY, CDR2 SAAADI. CDR3 length: 13 amino acids. V was pared by 0 bases and J by 8 bases, with 8 bases between. Sequenced by immunoSEQ multiplex PCR; TCRdb stores in-frame clones only, minus some. There are some 87,000 clones in the sample; about 83% occur only once, and roughly 2% lies in the top ten. This clone was picked up one time. The target antigen is unknown. The gene calls are TRBV10-2 and TRBJ2-1; D is possibly TRBD1 (6 bases). The source material was PBMCs, sampled in a trial of ipilimumab plus nivolumab as post-transplant consolidation. This clonotype originated in a male donor with diffuse large B-cell lymphoma. Here the CDR3 DNA reads TGCGCCAGCAGTGAGTCTGGGGGCTATGAGCAGTTCTTC. Its protein product is CASSESGGYEQFF.